This T cell receptor (beta chain) was captured in a study of radiotherapy plus CTLA-4 blockade in lung cancer. Measured with immunoSEQ multiplex PCR; TCRdb has only the in-frame clones, and not every one. The top ten clones hold 2.9% of a sample with roughly 60,000 clones, roughly 76% of them seen once. In its sample, this clone was seen a few times. No antigen is known for it. Study-wide results and caveats: An expansion of tumor-derived TCR clones occurred in blood after radiotherapy plus ipilimumab.

The clonotype originates from a human donor with non-small cell lung cancer who had a complete response to radiotherapy plus ipilimumab. Sequencing used peripheral blood, obtained from a patient treated with radiotherapy plus ipilimumab.

The CDR3 nucleotides read TGTGCCAGCAGGCAGGGACTTCGGAGGGCTGAAGCTTTCTTT. This translates into CASRQGLRRAEAFF. V usage is TRBV28 and J usage is TRBJ1-1, with D maybe TRBD1 (5 bases). Germline V gene data show CDR1 as MDHEN and CDR2 as SYDVKM. This CDR3 contains 14 residues. Trimming took off 6 bases at V and 6 bases at J, with 17 bases between the two ends.